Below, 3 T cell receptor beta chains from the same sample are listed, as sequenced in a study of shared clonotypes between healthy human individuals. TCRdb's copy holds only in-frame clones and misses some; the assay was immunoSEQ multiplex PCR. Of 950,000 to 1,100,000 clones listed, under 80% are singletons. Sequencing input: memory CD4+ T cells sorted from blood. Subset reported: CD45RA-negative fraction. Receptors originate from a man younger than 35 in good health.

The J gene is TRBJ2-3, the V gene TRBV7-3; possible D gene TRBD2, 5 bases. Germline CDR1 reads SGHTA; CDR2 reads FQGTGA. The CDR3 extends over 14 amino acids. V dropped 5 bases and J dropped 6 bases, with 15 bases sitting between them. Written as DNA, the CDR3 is TGTGCCAGCAGCGCCTCCGGGGTCCCGGATACGCAGTATTTT. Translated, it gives CASSASGVPDTQYF.

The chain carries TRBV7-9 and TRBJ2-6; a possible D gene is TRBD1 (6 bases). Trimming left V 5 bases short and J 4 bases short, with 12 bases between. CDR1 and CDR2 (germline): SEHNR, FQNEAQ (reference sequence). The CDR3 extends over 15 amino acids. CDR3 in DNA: TGTGCCAGCAGCCCAACAGGGTCCGGGGCCAACGTCCTGACTTTC. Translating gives CASSPTGSGANVLTF.

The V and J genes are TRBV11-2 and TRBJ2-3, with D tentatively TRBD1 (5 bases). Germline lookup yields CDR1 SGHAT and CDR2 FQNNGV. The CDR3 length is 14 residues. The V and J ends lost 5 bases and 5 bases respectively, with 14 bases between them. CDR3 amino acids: CASSPRVGEDTQYF. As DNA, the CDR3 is TGTGCCAGCAGCCCCAGGGTAGGCGAAGATACGCAGTATTTT.